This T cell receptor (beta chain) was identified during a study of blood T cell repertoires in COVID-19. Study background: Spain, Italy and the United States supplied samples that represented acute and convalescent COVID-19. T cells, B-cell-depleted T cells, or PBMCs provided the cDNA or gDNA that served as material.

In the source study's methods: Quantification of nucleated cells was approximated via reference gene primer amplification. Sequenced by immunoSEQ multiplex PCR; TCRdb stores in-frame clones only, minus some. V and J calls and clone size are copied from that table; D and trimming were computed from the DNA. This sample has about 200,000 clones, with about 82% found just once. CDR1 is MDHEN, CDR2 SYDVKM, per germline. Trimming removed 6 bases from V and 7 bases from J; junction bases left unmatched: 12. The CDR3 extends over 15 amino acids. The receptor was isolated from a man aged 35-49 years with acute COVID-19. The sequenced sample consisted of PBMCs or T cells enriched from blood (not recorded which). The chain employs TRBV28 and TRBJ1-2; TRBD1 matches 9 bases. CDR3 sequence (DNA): TGTGCCAGCAGCCCCCCGGACAGGGGTTCAGGTGGCTACACCTTC. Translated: CASSPPDRGSGGYTF.